Many counts were recorded for the clone carrying this T cell receptor beta chain. The antigen remains unidentified. A read error is possible here, since a much larger clone lies one base away. This entry belongs to a study of glioma-infiltrating T cells. Findings and caveats of the study: Tissue-blood divergence was below expectation in non-neoplastic patients, above in gliomas.

The germline CDR1 and CDR2 sequences are LGHNT and FRNRAP. The V gene end was trimmed by 8 bases and the J gene end by 9 bases; junction bases not matched to a gene: 8. CDR3 length equals 13 residues. Using RNA template, CDR3s of TCR alpha and beta were amplified with iRepertoire arm-PCR. Tissue mRNA or PBMC total RNA, 100-400 ng, went into one-step reverse transcription and amplification. Each CDR3 protein is one row after TCRdb ran MiXCR on the multiplex PCR reads. The repertoire consists of around 10,000 distinct CDR3 sequences, with 50% to 65% occurring once and the leading ten covering about 20%.

Input material: glioma tissue, nonneoplastic brain tissue, or PBMCs (not recorded which). The chain combines TRBV12-5 with TRBJ2-1, with 9 bases lining up with TRBD2. The sequence was collected from a human donor with low-grade glioma or glioblastoma, undergoing nonglioma brain surgery, or in good health (not recorded which). The CDR3 bases are TGTGCTAGTACCCTAGCGGGACTAGTTGAGCAGTTCTTC. This translates into CASTLAGLVEQFF. Supplemented by reference TRBV12-5 and TRBJ2-1, the full variable domain reads DARVTQTPRHKVTEMGQEVTMRCQPILGHNTVFWYRQTMMQGLELLAYFRNRAPLDDSGMPKDRFSAEMPDATLATLKIQPSEPRDSAVYFCASTLAGLVEQFFGPGTRLTVL.